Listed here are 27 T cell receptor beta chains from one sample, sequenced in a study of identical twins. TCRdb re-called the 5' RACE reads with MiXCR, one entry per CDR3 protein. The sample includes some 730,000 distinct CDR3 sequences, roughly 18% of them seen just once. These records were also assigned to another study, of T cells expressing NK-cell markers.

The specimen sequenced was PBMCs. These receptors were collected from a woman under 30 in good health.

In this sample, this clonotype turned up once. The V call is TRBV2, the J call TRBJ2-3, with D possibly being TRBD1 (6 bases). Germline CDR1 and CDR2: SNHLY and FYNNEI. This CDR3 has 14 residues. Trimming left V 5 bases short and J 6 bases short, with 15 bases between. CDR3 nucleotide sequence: TGTGCCAGCAGTCTCGGGACACCTTTTGATACGCAGTATTTT. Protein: CASSLGTPFDTQYF.

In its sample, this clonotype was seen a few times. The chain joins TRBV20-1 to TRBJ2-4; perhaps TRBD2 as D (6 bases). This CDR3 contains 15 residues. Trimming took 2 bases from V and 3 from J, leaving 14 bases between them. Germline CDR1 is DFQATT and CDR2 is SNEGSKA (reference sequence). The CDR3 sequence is CSARFAGKVKNIQYF. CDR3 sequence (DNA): TGCAGTGCTAGATTTGCGGGAAAGGTCAAAAACATTCAGTACTTC.

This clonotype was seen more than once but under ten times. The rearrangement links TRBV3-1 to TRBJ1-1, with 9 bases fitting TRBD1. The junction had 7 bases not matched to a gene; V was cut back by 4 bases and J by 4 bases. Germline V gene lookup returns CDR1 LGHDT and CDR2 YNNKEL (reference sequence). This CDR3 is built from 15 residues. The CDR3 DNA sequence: TGTGCCAGCAGCCTCCCCGGGACAGGGAGCACTGAAGCTTTCTTT. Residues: CASSLPGTGSTEAFF.

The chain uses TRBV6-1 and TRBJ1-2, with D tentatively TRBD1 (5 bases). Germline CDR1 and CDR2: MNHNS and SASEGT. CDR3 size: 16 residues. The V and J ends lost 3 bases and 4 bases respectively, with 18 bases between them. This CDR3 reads CASSDGGIGFLYGYTF. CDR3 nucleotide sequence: TGTGCCAGCAGTGACGGGGGTATAGGCTTCCTCTATGGCTACACCTTC.

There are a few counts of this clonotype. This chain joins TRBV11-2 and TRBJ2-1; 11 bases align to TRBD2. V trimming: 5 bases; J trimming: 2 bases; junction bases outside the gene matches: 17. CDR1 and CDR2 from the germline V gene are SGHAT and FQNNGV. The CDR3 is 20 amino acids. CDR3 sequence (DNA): TGTGCCAGCAGCCCCGCTTCCGGGACTAGCGGACCCAGCCCCTACAATGAGCAGTTCTTC. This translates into CASSPASGTSGPSPYNEQFF.

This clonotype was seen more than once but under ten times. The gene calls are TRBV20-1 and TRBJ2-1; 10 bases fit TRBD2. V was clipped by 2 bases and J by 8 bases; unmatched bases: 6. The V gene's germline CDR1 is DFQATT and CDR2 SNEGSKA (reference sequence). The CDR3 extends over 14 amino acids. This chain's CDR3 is CSARPSGGWDEQFF. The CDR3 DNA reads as TGCAGTGCTAGACCTAGCGGGGGATGGGATGAGCAGTTCTTC.

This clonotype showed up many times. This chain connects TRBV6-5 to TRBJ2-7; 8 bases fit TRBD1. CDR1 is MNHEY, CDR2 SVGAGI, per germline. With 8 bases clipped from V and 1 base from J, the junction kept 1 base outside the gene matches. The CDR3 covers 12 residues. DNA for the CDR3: TGTGCCAGCCGGGACAGGTCCTACGAGCAGTACTTC. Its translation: CASRDRSYEQYF.

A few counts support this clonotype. CDR3 in amino acids: CSAWGRRTYEQYF. The CDR3 DNA follows: TGCAGTGCTTGGGGGCGACGGACCTACGAGCAGTACTTC. The gene calls are TRBV20-1 and TRBJ2-7, with D perhaps matching TRBD1 (6 bases). The germline CDR1 and CDR2 sequences are DFQATT and SNEGSKA (reference sequence). With 5 bases removed from V and 2 bases from J, the gap between germline ends came to 13 bases. The CDR3 is 13 amino acids.

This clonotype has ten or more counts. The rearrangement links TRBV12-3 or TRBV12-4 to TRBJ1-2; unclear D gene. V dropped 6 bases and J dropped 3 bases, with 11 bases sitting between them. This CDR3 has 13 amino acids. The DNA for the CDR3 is TGTGCCAGCAGCCCGGACGGATACTATGGCTACACCTTC. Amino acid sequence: CASSPDGYYGYTF.

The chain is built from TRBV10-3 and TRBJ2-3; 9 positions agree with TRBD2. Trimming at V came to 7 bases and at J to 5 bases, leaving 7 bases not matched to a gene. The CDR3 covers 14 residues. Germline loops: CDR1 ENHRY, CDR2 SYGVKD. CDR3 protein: CAIKGLAGLDTQYF. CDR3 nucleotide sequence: TGTGCCATCAAGGGCCTAGCGGGATTAGATACGCAGTATTTT.

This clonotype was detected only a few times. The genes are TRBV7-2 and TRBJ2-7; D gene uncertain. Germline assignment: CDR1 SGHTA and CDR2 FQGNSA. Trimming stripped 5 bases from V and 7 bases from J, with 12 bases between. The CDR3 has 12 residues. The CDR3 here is CASSQTAPEQYF. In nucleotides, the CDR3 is TGTGCCAGCAGCCAGACTGCTCCGGAGCAGTACTTC.

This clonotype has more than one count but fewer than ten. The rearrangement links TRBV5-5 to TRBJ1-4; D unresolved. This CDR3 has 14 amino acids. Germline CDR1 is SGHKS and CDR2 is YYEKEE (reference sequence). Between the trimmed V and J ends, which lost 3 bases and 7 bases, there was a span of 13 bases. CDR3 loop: CASSSGQSGEKLFF. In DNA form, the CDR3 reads TGTGCCAGCAGCTCCGGCCAAAGCGGTGAAAAACTGTTTTTT.

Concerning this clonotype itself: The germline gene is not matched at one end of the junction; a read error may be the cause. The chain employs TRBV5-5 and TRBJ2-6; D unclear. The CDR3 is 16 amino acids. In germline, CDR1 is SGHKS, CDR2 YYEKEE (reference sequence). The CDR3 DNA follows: TGTGCCAGCAGTTTGGCCATGGGCTCTGGGGCCAACGTCCTGACTTTC. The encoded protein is CASSLAMGSGANVLTF.

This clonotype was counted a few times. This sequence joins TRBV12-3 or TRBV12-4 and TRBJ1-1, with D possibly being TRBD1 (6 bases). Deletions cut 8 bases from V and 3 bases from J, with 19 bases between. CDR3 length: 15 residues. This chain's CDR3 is CASWGGGRRHTEAFF. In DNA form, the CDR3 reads TGTGCCAGCTGGGGCGGGGGGCGCAGGCACACTGAAGCTTTCTTT.

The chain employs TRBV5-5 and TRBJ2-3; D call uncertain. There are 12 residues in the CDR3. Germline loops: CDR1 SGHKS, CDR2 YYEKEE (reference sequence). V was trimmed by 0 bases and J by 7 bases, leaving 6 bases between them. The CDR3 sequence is CASSLGWNTQYF. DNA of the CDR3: TGTGCCAGCAGCTTGGGGTGGAATACGCAGTATTTT.

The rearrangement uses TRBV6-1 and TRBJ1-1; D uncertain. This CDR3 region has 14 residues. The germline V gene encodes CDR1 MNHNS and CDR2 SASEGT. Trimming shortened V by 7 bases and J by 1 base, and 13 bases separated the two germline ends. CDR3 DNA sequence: TGTGCCAGCACCCTCGGGTCGGAGAACACTGAAGCTTTCTTT. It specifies CASTLGSENTEAFF.

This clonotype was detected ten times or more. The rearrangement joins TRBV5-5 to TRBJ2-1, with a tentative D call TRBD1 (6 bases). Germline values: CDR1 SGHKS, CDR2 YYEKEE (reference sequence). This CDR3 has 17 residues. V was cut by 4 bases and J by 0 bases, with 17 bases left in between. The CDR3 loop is CASSGNRIGGSYNEQFF. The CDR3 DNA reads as TGTGCCAGCAGCGGAAACAGGATAGGGGGCTCCTACAATGAGCAGTTCTTC.

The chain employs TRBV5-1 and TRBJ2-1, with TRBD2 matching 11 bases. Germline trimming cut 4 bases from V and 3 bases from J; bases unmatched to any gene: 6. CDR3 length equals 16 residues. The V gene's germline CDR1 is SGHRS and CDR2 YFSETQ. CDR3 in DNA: TGCGCCAGCAGCCGAATCCTAGCGGGGGGCTACAATGAGCAGTTCTTC. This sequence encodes CASSRILAGGYNEQFF.

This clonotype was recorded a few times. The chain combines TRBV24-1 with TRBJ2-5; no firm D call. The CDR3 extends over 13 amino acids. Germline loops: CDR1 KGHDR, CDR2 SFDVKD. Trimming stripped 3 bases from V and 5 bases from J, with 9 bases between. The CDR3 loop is CATSDPPGETQYF. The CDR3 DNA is TGTGCCACCAGTGATCCCCCTGGGGAGACCCAGTACTTC.

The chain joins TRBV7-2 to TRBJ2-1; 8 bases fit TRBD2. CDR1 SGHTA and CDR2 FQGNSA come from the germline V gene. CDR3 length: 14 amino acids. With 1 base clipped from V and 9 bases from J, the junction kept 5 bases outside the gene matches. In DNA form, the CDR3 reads TGTGCCAGCAGCTTAGGCCGGGGGGGGAGTGAGCAGTTCTTC. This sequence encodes CASSLGRGGSEQFF.

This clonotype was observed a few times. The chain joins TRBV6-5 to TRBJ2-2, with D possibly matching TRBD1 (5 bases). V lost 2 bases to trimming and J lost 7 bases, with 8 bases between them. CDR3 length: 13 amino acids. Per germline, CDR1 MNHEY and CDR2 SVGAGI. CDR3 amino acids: CASSYQTDGELFF. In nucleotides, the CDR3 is TGTGCCAGCAGTTACCAGACAGACGGGGAGCTGTTTTTT.

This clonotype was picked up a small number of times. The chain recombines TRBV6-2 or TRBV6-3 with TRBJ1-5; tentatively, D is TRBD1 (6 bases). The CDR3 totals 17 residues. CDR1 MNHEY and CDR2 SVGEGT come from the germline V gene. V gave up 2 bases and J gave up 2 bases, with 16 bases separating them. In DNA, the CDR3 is TGTGCCAGCAGTTACACTGACAGGCTCAAGGGCAATCAGCCCCAGCATTTT. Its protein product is CASSYTDRLKGNQPQHF.

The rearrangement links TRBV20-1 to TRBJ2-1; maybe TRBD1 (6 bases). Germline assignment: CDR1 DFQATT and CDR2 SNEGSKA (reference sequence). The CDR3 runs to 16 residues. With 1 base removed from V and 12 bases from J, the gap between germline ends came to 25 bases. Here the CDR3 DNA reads TGCAGTGCTAGAGGTCAGAGAGGGCACAGGGCTTTGGGGCAGTTCTTC. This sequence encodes CSARGQRGHRALGQFF.

In nucleotides, the CDR3 is TGTGCCAGCAGTGAGCCCGGGACAGGGGATGGCTACACCTTC. The encoded protein is CASSEPGTGDGYTF. The rearrangement uses TRBV6-1 and TRBJ1-2; 10 bases are a match to TRBD1. There are 14 residues in the CDR3. CDR1 MNHNS and CDR2 SASEGT come from the germline V gene. V shed 3 bases and J 6 bases; nucleotides not matched to a gene: 4.

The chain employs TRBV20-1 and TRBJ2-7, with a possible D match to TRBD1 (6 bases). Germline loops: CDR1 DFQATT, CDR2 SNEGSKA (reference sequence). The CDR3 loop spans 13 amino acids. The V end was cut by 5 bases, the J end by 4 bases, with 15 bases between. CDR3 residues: CSAPGTNFYEQYF. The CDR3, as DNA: TGCAGTGCTCCCGGGACAAACTTTTACGAGCAGTACTTC.

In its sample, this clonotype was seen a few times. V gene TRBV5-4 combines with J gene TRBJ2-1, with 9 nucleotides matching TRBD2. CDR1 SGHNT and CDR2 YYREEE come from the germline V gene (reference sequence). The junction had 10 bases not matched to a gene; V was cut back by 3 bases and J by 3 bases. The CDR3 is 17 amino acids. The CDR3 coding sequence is TGTGCCAGCAGCTCCGGTCTTGCGGGGGGGATCTACAATGAGCAGTTCTTC. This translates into CASSSGLAGGIYNEQFF.

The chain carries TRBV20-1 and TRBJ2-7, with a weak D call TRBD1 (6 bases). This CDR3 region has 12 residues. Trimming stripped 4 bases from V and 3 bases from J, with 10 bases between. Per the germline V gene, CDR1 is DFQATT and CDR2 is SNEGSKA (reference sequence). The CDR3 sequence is CSATMTGYEQYF. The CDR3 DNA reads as TGCAGTGCTACCATGACAGGCTACGAGCAGTACTTC.